Each of the 30 T cell receptor beta chains below was sequenced from the same sample in a study of siplizumab effects on memory and regulatory T cells. Profiled with immunoSEQ multiplex PCR; TCRdb holds only in-frame clones, not every one. The sample includes roughly 100,000 clones, roughly nine tenths of them seen just once. Sequencing was done on a sample of CD4+ T cells sorted from blood. The receptors derive from a human donor in good health.

The V call is TRBV7-8, the J call TRBJ2-1; 9 bases fit TRBD1. Germline values: CDR1 SGHVS, CDR2 FQNEAQ. The trim removed 5 bases at V and 0 bases at J, leaving 8 bases unmatched. The CDR3 loop spans 17 amino acids. The CDR3 nucleotides read TGTGCCAGCAGCCCCCAACAGGGGGCTTACTCCTACAATGAGCAGTTCTTC. This gives the protein CASSPQQGAYSYNEQFF.

This sequence joins TRBV5-1 and TRBJ2-3; tentatively, D is TRBD1 (6 bases). The CDR3 has 14 residues. The germline gives CDR1 SGHRS, CDR2 YFSETQ. V dropped 2 bases and J dropped 1 base, with 8 bases sitting between them. For the CDR3, the DNA is TGCGCCAGCAGCTTCGGACAGCGCACAGATACGCAGTATTTT. It codes for CASSFGQRTDTQYF.

The chain uses TRBV19 and TRBJ2-5; D is possibly TRBD2 (7 bases). The CDR3 is made up of 15 amino acids. The ends were cut back, 3 bases at V and 5 bases at J, with 16 bases in the middle. Germline CDR1 reads LNHDA; CDR2 reads SQIVND (reference sequence). Here the CDR3 DNA reads TGTGCCAGTAGTATGGGGGGGCTAAAAAGGGAGACCCAGTACTTC. Its translation is CASSMGGLKRETQYF.

The rearrangement joins TRBV6-5 to TRBJ2-7, with a possible D match to TRBD1 (5 bases). Germline values: CDR1 MNHEY, CDR2 SVGAGI. Trimming stripped 5 bases from V and 11 bases from J, with 16 bases between. CDR3 size: 12 residues. The CDR3 here is CASSPPQGSKYF. The CDR3 coding sequence is TGTGCCAGCAGTCCCCCCCAGGGATCAAAGTACTTC.

This chain links TRBV7-2 with TRBJ2-3; D possibly corresponds to TRBD2 (6 bases). Looked up from germline, CDR1 is SGHTA and CDR2 is FQGNSA. With 2 bases removed from V and 6 bases from J, the gap between germline ends came to 18 bases. The CDR3 covers 16 residues. The CDR3 DNA sequence: TGTGCCAGCAGCTTACTCCCGGGAGCGGGCTCCGATACGCAGTATTTT. This codes for CASSLLPGAGSDTQYF. The complete variable domain, with remaining parts taken from reference TRBV7-2 and TRBJ2-3, reads GAGVSQSPSNKVTEKGKDVELRCDPISGHTALYWYRQSLGQGLEFLIYFQGNSAPDKSGLPSDRFSAERTGGSVSTLTIQRTQQEDSAVYLCASSLLPGAGSDTQYFGPGTRLTVL.

This sequence joins TRBV5-5 and TRBJ1-1; a weak D match, TRBD1 (5 bases). CDR1 is SGHKS, CDR2 YYEKEE, per germline (reference sequence). V lost 5 bases and J 2 bases, leaving 10 bases between the germline ends. This CDR3 is built from 13 residues. DNA of the CDR3: TGTGCCAGCAGTCTGGGGGGAAACACTGAAGCTTTCTTT. Encoded protein: CASSLGGNTEAFF.

The J gene is TRBJ2-7, the V gene TRBV5-1; the match to TRBD2 covers 13 bases. The CDR3 covers 17 residues. Germline V CDR1 and CDR2: SGHRS, YFSETQ. The trim removed 5 bases at V and 0 bases at J, leaving 8 bases unmatched. CDR3 in DNA: TGCGCCAGCAGTAGGACTAGCGGGAGTTTGAGCTCCTACGAGCAGTACTTC. This translates into CASSRTSGSLSSYEQYF.

The chain employs TRBV30 and TRBJ2-3; D is undetermined. Trimming took off 0 bases at V and 2 bases at J, with 12 bases between the two ends. The CDR3 totals 15 residues. Germline-derived CDR1 and CDR2 are GTSNPN and SVGIG (reference sequence). The CDR3 sequence: CAWSVYGSPTDTQYF. CDR3 in DNA: TGTGCCTGGAGTGTATATGGCTCCCCCACAGATACGCAGTATTTT. The whole variable domain, remainder taken from reference TRBV30 and TRBJ2-3, is SQTIHQWPATLVQPVGSPLSLECTVEGTSNPNLYWYRQAAGRGLQLLFYSVGIGQISSEVPQNLSASRPQDRQFILSSKKLLLSDSGFYLCAWSVYGSPTDTQYFGPGTRLTVL.

V and J are TRBV6-1 and TRBJ2-5; 8 bases map to TRBD2. This CDR3 is built from 15 residues. Germline V CDR1 and CDR2: MNHNS, SASEGT. V lost 8 bases, J lost 9 bases, and 17 bases stayed unmatched. Written as DNA, the CDR3 is TGTGCCAGCGGGTTCAGTGGAAGCGGGAGTTGGGCCCAGTACTTC. Translation gives CASGFSGSGSWAQYF.

The genes are TRBV28 and TRBJ2-4; D gene unclear. The V end was cut by 1 base, the J end by 12 bases, with 10 bases between. This CDR3 is 12 amino acids long. Germline lookup yields CDR1 MDHEN and CDR2 SYDVKM. CDR3 nucleotides: TGTGCCAGCAGTTTATTGGGTACGGGTCAGTACTTC. Protein product: CASSLLGTGQYF.

The chain is built from TRBV7-8 and TRBJ2-7, with D possibly TRBD2 on 5 matching bases. The CDR3 covers 15 residues. Between the trimmed V and J ends, which lost 0 bases and 1 base, there was a span of 10 bases. The germline gives CDR1 SGHVS, CDR2 FQNEAQ. For the CDR3, the DNA is TGTGCCAGCAGCTTAGCGACCGGGATATCCTACGAGCAGTACTTC. This encodes CASSLATGISYEQYF.

This sequence joins TRBV15 and TRBJ1-2; the D gene is possibly TRBD1 (5 bases). Germline V gives CDR1 LNHNV, CDR2 YYDKDF (reference sequence). The CDR3 extends over 14 amino acids. Trimming took off 3 bases at V and 11 bases at J, with 19 bases between the two ends. CDR3 residues: CATSRGLAGRGYTF. CDR3 sequence (DNA): TGTGCCACCAGCAGGGGGCTCGCAGGACGGGGATACACCTTC.

DNA of the CDR3: TGTGCCAGCAGTGAACACAGGAAGGGGGACACCGGGGAGCTGTTTTTT. This sequence encodes CASSEHRKGDTGELFF. This chain links TRBV25-1 with TRBJ2-2, with TRBD1 as a possible D gene (6 bases). Trimming shortened V by 2 bases and J by 3 bases, and 13 bases separated the two germline ends. Germline V CDR1 and CDR2: MGHDK, SYGVNS. The CDR3 is made up of 16 amino acids.

This rearrangement joins TRBV19 to TRBJ1-1; TRBD1 might be the D (6 bases). Germline loops: CDR1 LNHDA, CDR2 SQIVND (reference sequence). With 1 base removed from V and 1 base from J, the gap between germline ends came to 13 bases. The length of the CDR3 is 16 residues. The CDR3 coding sequence is TGTGCCAGTAGTATAGTCGTCCTACAGGGGAACACTGAAGCTTTCTTT. Its protein is CASSIVVLQGNTEAFF. The full variable domain, its missing parts supplied by reference TRBV19 and TRBJ1-1, is DGGITQSPKYLFRKEGQNVTLSCEQNLNHDAMYWYRQDPGQGLRLIYYSQIVNDFQKGDIAEGYSVSREKKESFPLTVTSAQKNPTAFYLCASSIVVLQGNTEAFFGQGTRLTVV.

The chain is built from TRBV12-5 and TRBJ2-2; TRBD1 matches 10 bases. Germline CDR1 LGHNT, CDR2 FRNRAP. The ends lost 4 bases at V and 3 bases at J; junction bases unmatched: 2. This CDR3 is built from 15 residues. The CDR3 spells CASGSGQGDTGELFF. In DNA form, the CDR3 reads TGTGCTAGTGGTTCCGGACAGGGGGACACCGGGGAGCTGTTTTTT. The variable domain in full, completed from reference TRBV12-5 and TRBJ2-2, reads DARVTQTPRHKVTEMGQEVTMRCQPILGHNTVFWYRQTMMQGLELLAYFRNRAPLDDSGMPKDRFSAEMPDATLATLKIQPSEPRDSAVYFCASGSGQGDTGELFFGEGSRLTVL.

This chain uses TRBV7-9 with TRBJ1-1; 7 nucleotides match TRBD1. Germline V gives CDR1 SEHNR, CDR2 FQNEAQ (reference sequence). This CDR3 is 14 amino acids long. V lost 5 bases and J lost 4; bases outside the gene matches: 7. The CDR3 DNA is TGTGCCAGCAGCGACAGGGTTGGGAGCACTGAAGCTTTCTTT. This gives the protein CASSDRVGSTEAFF.

The rearrangement links TRBV13 to TRBJ2-1; no definite D call. The CDR3 has 12 residues. Germline CDR1 is PRHDT and CDR2 is FYEKMQ (reference sequence). V was trimmed by 5 bases and J by 13 bases, leaving 15 bases between them. The CDR3 nucleotides read TGTGCCAGCAGCCTATCAACTACCACCCAGTTCTTC. Translated: CASSLSTTTQFF.

The rearrangement links TRBV6-1 to TRBJ1-5; D is ambiguous. Trimming cost V 4 bases and J 4 bases, with 23 bases left between them. Germline values: CDR1 MNHNS, CDR2 SASEGT. The CDR3 has 18 amino acids. CDR3 nucleotide sequence: TGTGCCAGCAGTGCCCTCCCGGGTGAGAGGTATGGGAATCAGCCCCAGCATTTT. This codes for CASSALPGERYGNQPQHF.

The chain's CDR3 is CASSVEDTQYF. CDR3 DNA sequence: TGTGCCAGCAGCGTAGAAGATACGCAGTATTTT. This chain links TRBV9 with TRBJ2-3; D call uncertain. The V end lost 0 bases, the J end lost 5 bases, and 1 base lay between the germline ends. The CDR3 has 11 residues. In germline, CDR1 is SGDLS, CDR2 YYNGEE. Using reference TRBV9 and TRBJ2-3 for the parts outside the CDR3, the full variable domain is DSGVTQTPKHLITATGQRVTLRCSPRSGDLSVYWYQQSLDQGLQFLIQYYNGEERAKGNILERFSAQQFPDLHSELNLSSLELGDSALYFCASSVEDTQYFGPGTRLTVL.

The gene calls are TRBV2 and TRBJ2-7; perhaps TRBD1 as D (6 bases). Trimming left V 10 bases short and J 2 bases short, with 18 bases between. This CDR3 spans 14 amino acids. CDR1 SNHLY and CDR2 FYNNEI come from the germline V gene. CDR3 in amino acids: CATGEQGATYEQYF. The CDR3 DNA is TGTGCCACAGGGGAACAGGGAGCAACCTACGAGCAGTACTTC.

In its sample, this clone is medium-sized. The chain employs TRBV7-2 and TRBJ1-2; tentatively, D is TRBD1 (6 bases). The germline gives CDR1 SGHTA, CDR2 FQGNSA. V lost 3 bases and J lost 3, with 14 bases in between. This CDR3 contains 15 residues. The CDR3 bases are TGTGCCAGCAGCTTTGTAGGAGGGGGAGACTATGGCTACACCTTC. It specifies CASSFVGGGDYGYTF.

V is TRBV18 and J is TRBJ1-6; D remains unclear. Between the trimmed V and J ends, which lost 2 bases and 3 bases, there was a span of 5 bases. This CDR3 region has 14 residues. CDR1 KGHSH and CDR2 LQKENI come from the germline V gene. The CDR3 bases are TGTGCCAGCTCACCAGTGGACTATAATTCACCCCTCCACTTT. Its translation: CASSPVDYNSPLHF.

This chain joins TRBV5-4 and TRBJ1-1; D not resolved. This CDR3 contains 15 residues. Germline values: CDR1 SGHNT, CDR2 YYREEE (reference sequence). The germline V and J ends were trimmed by 0 bases and 1 base, with 10 bases remaining between them. DNA of the CDR3: TGTGCCAGCAGCTTGGTAGGGAAGCCGAACACTGAAGCTTTCTTT. Translation: CASSLVGKPNTEAFF. The whole variable domain, remainder taken from reference TRBV5-4 and TRBJ1-1, is ETGVTQSPTHLIKTRGQQVTLRCSSQSGHNTVSWYQQALGQGPQFIFQYYREEENGRGNFPPRFSGLQFPNYSSELNVNALELDDSALYLCASSLVGKPNTEAFFGQGTRLTVV.

The chain's CDR3 is CASSLIWASSEAFF. The CDR3 nucleotides are TGTGCCAGCAGTTTAATTTGGGCGAGCTCTGAAGCTTTCTTT. This rearrangement joins TRBV28 to TRBJ1-1; D gene ambiguous. The CDR3 sequence is 14 residues long. Trimming took 2 bases from V and 6 from J, leaving 13 bases between them. Germline assignment: CDR1 MDHEN and CDR2 SYDVKM. Filled out from reference TRBV28 and TRBJ1-1, the complete variable domain reads DVKVTQSSRYLVKRTGEKVFLECVQDMDHENMFWYRQDPGLGLRLIYFSYDVKMKEKGDIPEGYSVSREKKERFSLILESASTNQTSMYLCASSLIWASSEAFFGQGTRLTVV.

The CDR3 spells CASSPLRGGTDTQYF. The CDR3 DNA follows: TGTGCCAGCAGCCCTCTGAGGGGAGGGACAGATACGCAGTATTTT. The chain has TRBV14 and TRBJ2-3; 7 bases align to TRBD2. Germline CDR1 SGHDN, CDR2 FVKESK. V was clipped by 4 bases and J by 3 bases; unmatched bases: 7. The CDR3 consists of 15 residues.

This clone was seen only a few times. This chain uses TRBV6-5 with TRBJ1-2, with 8 positions matching TRBD1. CDR1 is MNHEY and CDR2 is SVGAGI in the germline V gene. This CDR3 spans 12 amino acids. V lost 4 bases and J lost 8; bases outside the gene matches: 3. The CDR3 loop reads CASSSTGVGYTF. The CDR3 DNA is TGTGCCAGCAGTTCGACAGGGGTCGGCTACACCTTC.

The genes are TRBV18 and TRBJ2-7; TRBD1 matches 10 bases. Germline V gene lookup returns CDR1 KGHSH and CDR2 LQKENI. This CDR3 comprises 15 residues. With 6 bases clipped from V and 4 bases from J, the junction kept 9 bases outside the gene matches. The chain's CDR3 is CASSQPGQGLYEQYF. CDR3 nucleotides: TGTGCCAGCTCGCAGCCGGGACAGGGGTTATACGAGCAGTACTTC.

The V and J genes are TRBV28 and TRBJ2-7, with D possibly matching TRBD2 (6 bases). From germline, CDR1 is MDHEN and CDR2 SYDVKM. This CDR3 spans 12 amino acids. The germline V and J ends were trimmed by 8 bases and 4 bases, with 12 bases remaining between them. In DNA form, the CDR3 reads TGTGCCAGCCAGACTAGTTTGTACGAGCAGTACTTC. Its protein product is CASQTSLYEQYF.

CDR3 in amino acids: CASSYDGLAGDTQYF. DNA of the CDR3: TGTGCCAGCAGTTACGACGGACTAGCGGGAGACACGCAGTATTTT. The chain has TRBV6-5 and TRBJ2-3, with 13 bases that match TRBD2. The CDR3 is 15 amino acids. J lost 9 bases, V lost 2 bases, and 5 bases had no gene match. Germline V gene lookup returns CDR1 MNHEY and CDR2 SVGAGI.

V usage is TRBV6-6 and J usage is TRBJ1-1, with no clear D. The CDR3 contains 12 residues. V was cut by 8 bases and J by 7 bases, with 14 bases left in between. Germline lookup yields CDR1 MNHNY and CDR2 SVGAGI (reference sequence). This chain's CDR3 is CASLSSGYEAFF. CDR3 sequence (DNA): TGTGCCAGCCTTTCTTCCGGATATGAAGCTTTCTTT.